Below, one TCR beta chain is given with its context. This clone appeared a few times. Its specific antigen is unknown. No base qualities exist here, and no much larger clone lies one base off it. This same CDR3 is encoded by further DNA sequences in the sample. Taken from the germline V gene, the CDR1 and CDR2 loops are MNHEY and SVGAGI. The CDR3 runs 16 residues from the cysteine to the phenylalanine. CDR3 DNA is the only sequence kept; it has 48 bases, read in frame from the first base. Cut back by 4 bases and 7 bases, the V and J ends lie 22 bases apart. This entry belongs to a study of cytomegalovirus exposure and HLA in healthy donors listed by TCRdb under 2017. As for the study more broadly: An earlier analysis of approximately 640 of the donors reported 276 Gb of sequence data and 117 million unique TCR beta sequences from 150 million to 200 million T cells. An early release that covered roughly 600 HLA-typed donors contained approximately 300 gigabases of sequencing data and 75 million to 100 million unique TCR sequences. Among the roughly 400 genotyped donors, approximately 77% belonged to the genetic ancestry cluster associated with self-reported Caucasian donors. The study aimed to test whether signatures of past pathogen exposure could be identified by cataloging public T cell receptors. Using immunosequencing, the study profiled T cell repertoires from 500 to 800 subjects and related those repertoires to cytomegalovirus serostatus. Besides the first cohort of approximately 670 subjects, a separate validation cohort made up of roughly 120 different subjects was used. To predict cytomegalovirus infection status, the study combined high-throughput TCR immunosequencing, statistical association of individual TCRs with disease status, and machine learning. To study patterns of TCR occurrence, a later analysis re-analyzed previously published TCR beta repertoires from just over 650 donors and added high-resolution HLA genotyping. Rather than using new phenotypic data, the later analysis identified candidate immune exposures from TCR beta sequences and from how often those sequences occurred across donors. An earlier analysis of roughly 580 of the donors used high-throughput TCR beta sequencing to judge whether each TCR beta V gene segment behaved as functional or pseudogenic. Alongside the repertoire data, information on donor age, sex, ethnicity and CMV serostatus was compiled. Genome-wide SNP genotypes for about three fifths of the roughly 700 donors were used in a later genetic analysis, which treated that subset as a discovery cohort. Every repertoire in the discovery cohort had been generated on one and the same sequencing platform. Class I and class II HLA loci were covered by the typing at four-digit resolution. The number of typed donors differed by locus: about 620-640 for A, B, C, DRB1 and DQB1; about 520 for DQA1; some 590 for DPA1; and roughly 450 for DPB1. A handful of DR-DQ haplotypes were handled as single units for association and clustering because linkage in the cohort was strong. Among over 350 genotyped donors of the cohort, an average of roughly 240,000 unique TCR beta nucleotide sequences were sequenced per donor, roughly a sixth of them non-productive.

In total, roughly 710 healthy bone marrow donors made up the cohort. All cohort members were sampled while nominally healthy, although unrecorded immune exposures were likely present. The donor tested CMV seronegative and was one of the 352 seronegative cohort members. A peripheral blood sample was collected from each donor, and TCR beta sequencing was performed on peripheral blood mononuclear cells. Genomic DNA extraction from the blood cell samples was performed with the Qiagen DNeasy Blood Extraction Kit. Library method: the immunoSEQ multiplex PCR assay. For the multiplex PCR, a mixture combining 60 forward primers for TCR Vbeta segments and 13 reverse primers for TCR Jbeta segments was used. Amplification of the CDR3 region of rearranged TCR beta genes was performed with a multiplex PCR assay on genomic DNA. On the Illumina HiSeq System, the amplified TCR beta libraries were sequenced as 87-base-pair reads. As for the original processing: In a later analysis, tens of millions of unique TCR beta chains were counted across the 500 to 850 repertoires, and roughly 10 million of these chains were shared by at least two donors. Raw reads were error-corrected and collapsed into unique sequences by a nearest-neighbor algorithm in which closely related sequences were merged to remove PCR and sequencing errors. To assign V, D and J gene segments, CDR3 sequences were aligned to IMGT reference sequences. For a sequence to be retained, a match of at least six nucleotides was required to both a V gene segment and a J gene segment. A rearrangement counted as productive if the CDR3 had no stop codons and remained in frame with V and J, and every other rearrangement counted as non-productive. Following IMGT convention, CDR3 was defined as the stretch from the second conserved V-encoded cysteine up to the conserved J-encoded phenylalanine. In an earlier analysis of roughly 580 of the donors, sequences lacking an unambiguous match to a single V gene segment were excluded. An earlier analysis of a few hundred of the donors called V segments functional above 56.7% productive rearrangements and segregating when the between-donor standard deviation exceeded 5%. A statistical classification framework was built to diagnose cytomegalovirus status from the catalog of TCR beta chain sequences. In a later analysis, TCR nucleotide sequences were compared against IMGT/GENE-DB human TR gene sequences so that V and J genes could be assigned. The TCRdist pipeline was used in a later analysis to assign CDR3 sequences and most-parsimonious VDJ recombination scenarios. In a later analysis, each TCR beta chain was defined by its CDR3 amino acid sequence together with its V-gene family, and reads lacking a unique V-gene family were excluded. A later analysis removed 450 to 600 highly shared, low-generation-probability nucleotide sequences to deal with suspected cross-contamination and a sequencing artifact. In a later analysis, a clonal expansion index was calculated for each public chain from normalized within-repertoire ranks of inferred template counts. In a later analysis, generation probabilities were computed with a VDJ recombination model fitted to out-of-frame rearrangements, and the resulting probabilities were checked against IGoR. Hypergeometric tests were used in a later analysis to score TCR-TCR, TCR-HLA and TCR-CMV co-occurrence, with a repertoire-size bias correction applied to the TCR pairs. To estimate false discovery rates, a later analysis permuted the HLA or CMV assignments 20 times. A later analysis grouped co-occurring TCRs with DBSCAN, adding TCRdist sequence similarity when clustering within HLA-allele-positive subsets. Co-occurrence clustering excluded repertoires with fewer than 30,000 or more than 120,000 public chains, plus five with anomalous nucleotide sharing. Here the immuneACCESS table is served through TCRdb, limited to in-frame sequences with V and J called. Missing clones are a known gap in these copies; in checked studies unresolved V genes cover under half, and the rest lacks a known reason. V, J and clone size are taken as reported in that table, and D and trimming were inferred from the DNA itself. The sample data list about 89,000 clones, and 67% of these were observed just once. 2.1% of the sample belongs to the ten largest clones.

The investigation overall reported the following: In an earlier analysis of about 540 of the donors, most TCR beta V segments were observed in productive rearrangements about 87% or about 30% of the time, broadly matching IMGT annotations. A further reported finding was that TCR beta sequences accurately predicted the HLA-A and HLA-B alleles for most subjects in the first cohort. Compared with the roughly 670-donor mean, donors in an Asian-associated ancestry cluster had fewer N-insertions in productive TCRs, according to a later genetic analysis. Correlated functional status among segregating V segments might reflect linkage disequilibrium, but an unknown experimental factor could not be ruled out. In this cohort, only TCR beta chains were sequenced, and detectable features were limited by the absence of alpha or paired-chain data. According to the authors, the approach could potentially be generalized to other disease states and immunological phenotypes. A cluster of highly shared sequence variants was judged likely to be a technical artifact of the sequencing pipeline. An association between a missense DCLRE1C variant and V-gene and J-gene trimming of TCR beta chains was found in a later genetic analysis and replicated in an independent cohort. Three of the identified cytomegalovirus-associated TCR beta chains were confirmed in vitro to be specific for cytomegalovirus antigens. The classifier was reported to diagnose cytomegalovirus status with high specificity and sensitivity in both the original and validation cohorts. The 87-base-pair reads could not distinguish some IMGT-functional V segments, including TRBV6-2 and TRBV6-3, so those segments were excluded. Across donors, most TCR sequences were observed very rarely, whereas some public TCRs were present in many individuals. According to a later analysis, parvovirus B19, influenza, CMV and Epstein-Barr virus appeared linked to several top co-occurrence clusters. At a false discovery rate of 0.05, a later analysis linked 16,951 TCR beta sequences to specific HLA alleles. In a later analysis, TCR association rates were found to vary across HLA loci, with the most associated TCRs seen for DRB1 alleles and the fewest for HLA-C alleles. According to a later analysis, most CMV-associated TCR beta chains appeared to be HLA-restricted, and the HLA associations seemed to be driven largely by CMV exposure. A total of fewer than 200 TCR beta chains were listed by the study as associated with cytomegalovirus. Compared with equally common non-associated chains, HLA-associated TCR beta chains in a later analysis were more clonally expanded and had lower generation probabilities. HLA typing was unavailable for some donors at each locus, so association tests used only the typed subset. For the cohort, immune exposure information was limited to CMV serostatus. The presence/absence analyses assumed that sequencing depth was roughly uniform across donors, and that assumption may not be true. The earlier analysis of a few hundred of the donors excluded 15 to 20 rarely observed V segments, including chromosome 9 orphons, because counts were too low. Strong co-occurrence of HLA alleles, especially DR and DQ, made assigning TCR associations to individual alleles difficult.

The sequence links TRBV6-5 to TRBJ1-2, with no reliable assignment of the D segment. The origin of this receptor is a man between 25 and 39 years old in good health and CMV-seronegative. Sequenced: PBMCs. The encoded CDR3 is CASSWIRKQSLGGYTF. In nucleotide form, the sequence is TGTGCCAGCAGTTGGATTAGGAAACAGTCTTTAGGTGGCTACACCTTC.